These 27 T cell receptor beta chains were sequenced from one sample in a study of blood T cell repertoires in COVID-19. The method was immunoSEQ multiplex PCR; TCRdb's version includes in-frame clones alone and lacks a portion of them. The data contain more than 110,000 clones, 70% to 85% of them singletons. The sequenced sample consisted of peripheral blood. All receptors derive from a man in his sixties with acute or convalescent COVID-19.

In this sample, this clone turned up once. The chain links TRBV7-6 to TRBJ1-3, with D perhaps matching TRBD1 (5 bases). V shed 5 bases and J shed 1 base, with 12 bases lying between them. The CDR3 runs to 15 residues. CDR1 is SGHVS, CDR2 FNYEAQ, per germline. The CDR3 region is CASSPGLPSGNTIYF. The CDR3 DNA sequence: TGTGCCAGCAGCCCGGGACTGCCATCTGGAAACACCATATATTTT.

The J gene is TRBJ1-1, the V gene TRBV5-6, with a weak D call TRBD1 (6 bases). The V end lost 4 bases, the J end lost 6 bases, and 16 bases lay between the germline ends. The CDR3 is made up of 14 amino acids. CDR1 SGHDT and CDR2 YYEEEE come from the germline V gene. CDR3 residues: CASSIGQSMAEAFF. As DNA, the CDR3 is TGTGCCAGCAGCATAGGACAGTCAATGGCTGAAGCTTTCTTT.

V usage is TRBV5-1 and J usage is TRBJ1-3; D gene ambiguous. Germline lookup yields CDR1 SGHRS and CDR2 YFSETQ. The CDR3 contains 14 residues. Trimming pared 5 bases from V and 1 base from J, leaving 10 bases between. In nucleotides, the CDR3 is TGCGCCAGCAGAGCGACCACTTCTGGAAACACCATATATTTT. It translates to CASRATTSGNTIYF.

The V and J genes are TRBV5-1 and TRBJ2-2, with D perhaps TRBD1 (5 bases). The CDR3 runs to 16 residues. V was trimmed by 4 bases and J by 3 bases, leaving 16 bases between them. Germline V gene sequence: CDR1 SGHRS, CDR2 YFSETQ. The CDR3 DNA sequence: TGCGCCAGCAGCAGGGCGGAGCCAGGGTACACCGGGGAGCTGTTTTTT. Protein sequence: CASSRAEPGYTGELFF.

This chain connects TRBV3-1 (or the pseudogene TRBV3-2) to TRBJ2-1; 9 bases are a match to TRBD2. The J segment lost 6 bases and the V segment lost 3 bases, leaving 3 bases of the junction unmatched. CDR1 LGHDT and CDR2 YNNKEL come from the germline V gene (reference sequence). The CDR3 is 14 amino acids. The CDR3 spells CASSQQREVNEQFF. DNA of the CDR3: TGTGCCAGCAGCCAGCAGCGGGAGGTCAATGAGCAGTTCTTC.

This rearrangement joins TRBV6-6 to TRBJ2-2, with D maybe TRBD2 (5 bases). Germline CDR1 and CDR2: MNHNY and SVGAGI (reference sequence). The CDR3 runs 14 residues. The V and J ends lost 5 bases and 6 bases respectively, with 13 bases between them. The CDR3 DNA reads TGTGCCAGCAGTCCGGTTAGCGTGGCCGGGGAGCTGTTTTTT. Protein sequence: CASSPVSVAGELFF.

A single count supports this clone. The V call is TRBV6-5, the J call TRBJ2-3; TRBD1 might be the D (7 bases). Germline CDR1 reads MNHEY; CDR2 reads SVGAGI. This CDR3 has 15 residues. Deletions cut 4 bases from V and 2 bases from J, with 13 bases between. In nucleotides, the CDR3 is TGTGCCAGCAGTTCCGCGGGACAGAACACAGATACGCAGTATTTT. Its protein product is CASSSAGQNTDTQYF.

The chain is built from TRBV19 and TRBJ1-5; D not resolved. The ends were cut back, 6 bases at V and 6 bases at J, with 21 bases in the middle. CDR1 and CDR2 (germline): LNHDA, SQIVND (reference sequence). The CDR3 spans 16 residues. CDR3: CASSTRRGSLGQPQHF. CDR3 nucleotides: TGTGCCAGTAGCACCAGACGAGGGAGTTTGGGTCAGCCCCAGCATTTT.

This clone has only one observation. V gene TRBV4-1 combines with J gene TRBJ2-5; tentatively, D is TRBD2 (7 bases). V lost 0 bases and J lost 1, with 18 bases in between. The CDR3 runs 18 residues. Looked up from germline, CDR1 is MGHRA and CDR2 is YSYEKL. The CDR3 region has the DNA TGCGCCAGCAGCCAAGAGGAGGGGGGAGGGCCTTTCCAAGAGACCCAGTACTTC. This sequence encodes CASSQEEGGGPFQETQYF.

The CDR3 bases are TGTGCCAGCACCCCCGGAGGAGGGGGCATCTACGAGCAGTACTTC. This gives the protein CASTPGGGGIYEQYF. The V gene is TRBV6-6, the J gene TRBJ2-7; the D gene is possibly TRBD1 (7 bases). The V gene lost 7 bases and the J gene lost 3 bases, with 19 bases spanning the gap. The CDR3 runs to 15 residues. Germline CDR1 and CDR2: MNHNY and SVGAGI (reference sequence).

This sequence joins TRBV5-8 and TRBJ2-7; 10 bases are shared with TRBD1. The CDR3 contains 14 residues. Germline V lookup: CDR1 SGHTS, CDR2 YDEGEE. V trimming: 2 bases; J trimming: 5 bases; junction bases outside the gene matches: 4. Here the CDR3 reads CASSFGQGEHEQYF. In nucleotides, the CDR3 is TGTGCCAGCAGCTTCGGACAGGGGGAACACGAGCAGTACTTC.

V is TRBV2 and J is TRBJ1-6; 7 positions match TRBD1. CDR1 is SNHLY and CDR2 is FYNNEI in the germline V gene. The CDR3 has 13 residues. The V gene end was trimmed by 6 bases and the J gene end by 5 bases; junction bases not matched to a gene: 1. The chain's CDR3 is CASSGTDNSPLHF. The DNA for the CDR3 is TGTGCCAGCAGCGGGACAGATAATTCACCCCTCCACTTT.

The chain carries TRBV5-6 and TRBJ2-7, with TRBD1 as a possible D gene (6 bases). Trimming took 0 bases from V and 2 from J, leaving 12 bases between them. This CDR3 is built from 15 residues. Germline lookup yields CDR1 SGHDT and CDR2 YYEEEE. CDR3 region: CASSLDQGPAYEQYF. DNA of the CDR3: TGTGCCAGCAGCTTGGATCAGGGGCCTGCCTACGAGCAGTACTTC.

The genes are TRBV19 and TRBJ2-7; 9 bases are a match to TRBD1. The V gene end was trimmed by 0 bases and the J gene end by 3 bases; junction bases not matched to a gene: 6. This CDR3 has 16 amino acids. Germline CDR1 is LNHDA and CDR2 is SQIVND (reference sequence). The CDR3, as DNA: TGTGCCAGTAGTATAGATCAAGGACAGGGGATCTACGAGCAGTACTTC. This sequence encodes CASSIDQGQGIYEQYF.

This clone was found once. The chain employs TRBV28 and TRBJ2-3, with 13 bases lining up with TRBD2. V shed 4 bases, J shed 4 bases, and the junction held 8 bases outside the gene matches. The CDR3 sequence is 17 residues long. Germline V gene sequence: CDR1 MDHEN, CDR2 SYDVKM. The CDR3 loop is CASSSPFGLAGADTQYF. The DNA for the CDR3 is TGTGCCAGCAGTTCCCCCTTCGGACTAGCGGGAGCAGATACGCAGTATTTT.

The CDR3 DNA is TGTGCCAGCAGTTTATGGCAGGGGAGCTCCTATAATTCACCCCTCCACTTT. It yields the protein CASSLWQGSSYNSPLHF. The chain uses TRBV27 and TRBJ1-6, with a possible D match to TRBD1 (6 bases). V lost 1 base and J lost 0, with 10 bases in between. Looked up from germline, CDR1 is MNHEY and CDR2 is SMNVEV (reference sequence). The length of the CDR3 is 17 residues.

This clone was observed a handful of times. One end of the junction does not line up with germline, which may come from a read error. This rearrangement joins TRBV14 to TRBJ1-1; D remains unclear. Germline-derived CDR1 and CDR2 are SGHDN and FVKESK. The CDR3 runs to 14 residues. CDR3 in DNA: TGTGCCAGCAGCCAAGAAAGTAGGAACAGTGAAGCTTTCTTT. It translates to CASSQESRNSEAFF.

The chain links TRBV29-1 to TRBJ1-2; 8 bases line up with TRBD1. CDR1 SQVTM and CDR2 ANQGSEA come from the germline V gene. V lost 3 bases to trimming and J lost 8 bases; unmatched junction nucleotides: 8. The CDR3 contains 13 residues. This CDR3 is CSVDSAGGKGYTF. The CDR3 DNA reads as TGCAGCGTTGATTCGGCAGGGGGCAAGGGCTACACCTTC.

This clone was found once. V usage is TRBV5-1 and J usage is TRBJ2-3, with 13 bases that match TRBD2. Germline assignment: CDR1 SGHRS and CDR2 YFSETQ. Trimming removed 1 base from V and 4 bases from J; junction bases left unmatched: 3. The CDR3 sequence is 16 residues long. CDR3 in amino acids: CASSLRTSGRSDTQYF. The DNA for the CDR3 is TGCGCCAGCAGCTTGCGGACTAGCGGGAGATCAGATACGCAGTATTTT.

The chain combines TRBV18 with TRBJ1-1; D is possibly TRBD1 (6 bases). The CDR3 covers 17 residues. The ends were cut back, 3 bases at V and 0 bases at J, with 17 bases in the middle. Germline CDR1 KGHSH, CDR2 LQKENI. As DNA, the CDR3 is TGTGCCAGCTCACCTAGGGCAGGGGTGGGAATGAACACTGAAGCTTTCTTT. Translating it yields CASSPRAGVGMNTEAFF.

The gene calls are TRBV5-1 and TRBJ2-1; 8 bases fit TRBD2. The CDR3 spans 16 residues. Trimming removed 4 bases from V and 5 bases from J; junction bases left unmatched: 11. The V gene's germline CDR1 is SGHRS and CDR2 YFSETQ. The CDR3 DNA is TGCGCCAGCAGCCTAGGAGCGAGCGGGGGCCACAATGAGCAGTTCTTC. It is translated as CASSLGASGGHNEQFF.

The rearrangement uses TRBV29-1 and TRBJ2-1; D is ambiguous. This CDR3 is built from 10 residues. The ends were cut back, 7 bases at V and 5 bases at J, with 6 bases in the middle. Germline V gene data show CDR1 as SQVTM and CDR2 as ANQGSEA. In DNA, the CDR3 is TGCAGCGCATCTAACAATGAGCAGTTCTTC. Translated: CSASNNEQFF.

The chain recombines TRBV9 with TRBJ1-6; no clear D gene. The CDR3 covers 14 residues. The V gene's germline CDR1 is SGDLS and CDR2 YYNGEE. V was cut by 0 bases and J by 5 bases, with 6 bases left in between. In DNA form, the CDR3 reads TGTGCCAGCAGCGTAGTAGGAGATAATTCACCCCTCCACTTT. It yields the protein CASSVVGDNSPLHF. The variable domain in full, with the rest retrieved from reference TRBV9 and TRBJ1-6, is DSGVTQTPKHLITATGQRVTLRCSPRSGDLSVYWYQQSLDQGLQFLIQYYNGEERAKGNILERFSAQQFPDLHSELNLSSLELGDSALYFCASSVVGDNSPLHFGNGTRLTVT.

The CDR3: CASSQGASGVSNTEAFF. The CDR3 coding sequence is TGTGCCAGCAGCCAGGGGGCTAGCGGGGTTTCGAACACTGAAGCTTTCTTT. V is TRBV4-2 and J is TRBJ1-1, with D perhaps matching TRBD1 (6 bases). V was clipped by 3 bases and J by 1 base, with 18 bases between them. The CDR3 spans 17 residues. The germline CDR1 and CDR2 sequences are LGHNA and YNFKEQ.

This chain connects TRBV2 to TRBJ1-1, with TRBD1 identical over 7 bases. Looked up from germline, CDR1 is SNHLY and CDR2 is FYNNEI. V was pared by 7 bases and J by 0 bases, with 2 bases of the junction left unmatched. The CDR3 covers 13 residues. The CDR3 bases are TGTGCCAGCACTGGACAGGTGAACACTGAAGCTTTCTTT. Amino acids: CASTGQVNTEAFF.

The rearrangement joins TRBV30 to TRBJ2-3; 7 bases match TRBD1. This CDR3 has 15 residues. The germline V gene encodes CDR1 GTSNPN and CDR2 SVGIG (reference sequence). Unmatched junction bases numbered 15, after V lost 8 bases and J lost 4 bases. DNA for the CDR3: TGTGCCCAGGGGATGGGCACAGGGGCTTCAGATACGCAGTATTTT. Encoded protein: CAQGMGTGASDTQYF.

Turning to this clone: Distinct nucleotide sequences in the sample also encode this CDR3. This chain connects TRBV7-9 to TRBJ1-2, with a weak D call TRBD1 (5 bases). This CDR3 has 13 amino acids. The V gene lost 5 bases and the J gene lost 0 bases, with 7 bases spanning the gap. Germline values: CDR1 SEHNR, CDR2 FQNEAQ (reference sequence). Here the CDR3 DNA reads TGTGCCAGCAGCCGGGACTCTAACTATGGCTACACCTTC. Protein: CASSRDSNYGYTF.